This T cell receptor beta chain was profiled in a study of T-cell reconstitution after alpha-beta-depleted transplantation in children. This clonotype was counted between two and nine times. Construction of the TCRbeta library involved unique molecular identifiers. One entry per CDR3 protein results from TCRdb running MiXCR on the PCR reads. The table shows nearly 400,000 distinct CDR3 sequences, with roughly 20% occurring only once. Germline V lookup: CDR1 SQVTM, CDR2 ANQGSEA. V was cut by 3 bases and J by 0 bases, with 5 bases left in between. The CDR3 extends over 13 amino acids. Sample: PBMCs from the stem cell graft donor, taken from the stem cell graft. This chain joins TRBV29-1 and TRBJ2-2, with D unresolved. The TCR originated in a human donor who donated a stem cell graft to a child with acute myeloid leukemia. The DNA for the CDR3 is TGCAGCGTTGATGGAGCGAACACCGGGGAGCTGTTTTTT. It codes for CSVDGANTGELFF.